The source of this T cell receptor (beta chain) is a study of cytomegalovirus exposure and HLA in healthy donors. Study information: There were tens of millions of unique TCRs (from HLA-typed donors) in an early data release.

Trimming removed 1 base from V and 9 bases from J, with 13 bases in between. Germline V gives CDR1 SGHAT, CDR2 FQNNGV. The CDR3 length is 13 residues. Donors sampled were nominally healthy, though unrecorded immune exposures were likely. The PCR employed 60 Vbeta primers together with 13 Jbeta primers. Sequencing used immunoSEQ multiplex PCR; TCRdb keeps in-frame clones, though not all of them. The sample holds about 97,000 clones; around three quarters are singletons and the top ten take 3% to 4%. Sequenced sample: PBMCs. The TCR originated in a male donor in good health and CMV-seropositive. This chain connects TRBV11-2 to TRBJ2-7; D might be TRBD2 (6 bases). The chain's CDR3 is CASSLAEGVGQYF. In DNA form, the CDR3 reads TGTGCCAGCAGCTTAGCGGAGGGCGTCGGGCAGTACTTC.